This TCR beta chain was sequenced in a study of post-analysis software for immune sequencing data. Study-level results: With TRBV5-6, TRBV5-1 and TRBV20-1 included, several TRBV segments were more frequent in patients than in controls. Compared with controls, patients showed significantly lower normalized Chao1 diversity.

Germline lookup yields CDR1 SGHVS and CDR2 FNYEAQ. This CDR3 is built from 16 residues. The V end was cut by 5 bases, the J end by 0 bases, with 15 bases between. Unique molecular identifiers were carried by the TCR beta cDNA libraries. About 500,000 cDNA molecules were obtained per 1 to 10 million input T cells. Using its own MiXCR run on the PCR reads, TCRdb lists one record per CDR3 protein. The table has 750,000 to 950,000 distinct CDR3 sequences, about 43% seen once. Worth noting for this clonotype: No antigen is known for it.

The chain is built from TRBV7-6 and TRBJ2-3; D is perhaps TRBD2 (7 bases). The receptor was isolated from a girl aged 5-17 years with multiple sclerosis. The specimen sequenced was blood. In DNA, the CDR3 is TGTGCCAGCAGCCCCGTAGGGGGGGAAAGCACAGATACGCAGTATTTT. This codes for CASSPVGGESTDTQYF.